Listed below are T cell receptor beta chains from one sample, sequenced in a study of blood T cell repertoires in COVID-19. Profiling relied on immunoSEQ multiplex PCR, and the TCRdb table lists in-frame clones only, not all of them. The sample has about 110,000 clones; over 70% are singletons. Input material: peripheral blood. Every receptor here comes from a human donor in a cohort sampled during active or convalescent COVID-19. CDR3s include the opening cysteine and the closing phenylalanine or tryptophan. D genes are given only for firm matches. Expanded clones get a size class; other rows say once, few or many, or leave the size out.

clone size	V gene	CDR3 length	J gene	D gene	CDR3 protein	CDR3 DNA
.	TRBV5-5	17	TRBJ2-6	.	CASSFAVLNSGANVLTF	TGTGCCAGCAGCTTTGCAGTCCTTAACTCTGGGGCCAACGTCCTGACTTTC
.	TRBV19	14	TRBJ1-2	.	CASSPGRANYGYTF	TGTGCCAGTAGTCCCGGCCGGGCTAACTATGGCTACACCTTC
.	TRBV5-8	15	TRBJ2-7	.	CASSLVAGSSYEQYF	TGTGCCAGCAGCTTGGTGGCGGGGAGCTCCTACGAGCAGTACTTC
few	TRBV4-3	16	TRBJ1-1	.	CASSQEYTGPRGEAFF	TGCGCCAGCAGCCAAGAATACACAGGGCCAAGGGGTGAAGCTTTCTTT
few	TRBV4-2	15	TRBJ1-2	TRBD1	CASSQEWGQGRGYTF	TGTGCCAGCAGCCAAGAATGGGGACAGGGTAGAGGCTACACCTTC
.	TRBV18	16	TRBJ2-7	TRBD1	CASSPGVGQGNYEQYF	TGTGCCAGCTCACCGGGGGTCGGACAGGGAAACTACGAGCAGTACTTC
.	TRBV4-1	15	TRBJ2-5	.	CASSPGGRIGETQYF	TGCGCCAGCAGCCCCGGGGGAAGGATAGGGGAGACCCAGTACTTC
.	TRBV5-5	17	TRBJ2-2	TRBD1	CASSLWGDRGAAGELFF	TGTGCCAGCAGCTTGTGGGGGGACAGGGGGGCCGCCGGGGAGCTGTTTTTT
.	TRBV5-4	15	TRBJ2-3	TRBD2	CASTFGGGGVDTQYF	TGTGCCAGCACCTTCGGCGGGGGGGGCGTAGATACGCAGTATTTT
.	TRBV29-1	14	TRBJ2-7	TRBD1	CSVKTGTGGREQYF	TGCAGCGTAAAAACCGGGACAGGGGGTCGGGAGCAGTACTTC
.	TRBV3-1/TRBV3-2	17	TRBJ2-7	.	CASSQDLGWQGLCEQYF	TGTGCCAGCAGCCAAGATCTAGGGTGGCAGGGTTTATGCGAGCAGTACTTC
.	TRBV3-1/TRBV3-2	14	TRBJ2-1	TRBD2	CASSLAGPSNEQFF	TGTGCCAGCTCCCTAGCGGGACCGTCCAATGAGCAGTTCTTC
.	TRBV4-2	15	TRBJ2-1	TRBD1	CASRMGQGVYNEQFF	TGTGCCAGCAGGATGGGACAGGGGGTCTACAATGAGCAGTTCTTC
once	TRBV2	14	TRBJ2-7	TRBD1	CASREPGQGYEQYF	TGTGCCAGCAGAGAACCGGGACAGGGATACGAGCAGTACTTC
.	TRBV18	17	TRBJ2-1	.	CASSPTQGTGSYNEQFF	TGTGCCAGCTCACCGACACAGGGAACCGGCTCCTACAATGAGCAGTTCTTC
.	TRBV6-1	13	TRBJ1-1	.	CASSETGTTKAFF	TGTGCCAGCAGTGAAACAGGTACGACCAAAGCTTTCTTT
.	TRBV6-6	14	TRBJ2-7	.	CASSYSGSLYEQYF	TGTGCCAGCAGTTACTCAGGGAGCCTCTACGAGCAGTACTTC
.	TRBV6-2/TRBV6-3	15	TRBJ1-1	TRBD1	CASSLAGQGNTEAFF	TGTGCCAGCAGCTTAGCCGGACAGGGGAACACTGAAGCTTTCTTT
once	TRBV19	15	TRBJ1-5	TRBD1	CASKDRVSFNQPQHF	TGTGCCAGTAAGGACAGGGTATCCTTCAATCAGCCCCAGCATTTT
.	TRBV10-3	13	TRBJ1-1	TRBD1	CAIQKGQGTEAFF	TGTGCCATTCAGAAGGGACAGGGCACTGAAGCTTTCTTT
.	TRBV2	15	TRBJ1-2	.	CARTPGTLKHYGYTF	TGTGCCAGGACCCCCGGGACACTTAAACACTATGGCTACACCTTC
.	TRBV29-1	13	TRBJ1-5	TRBD1	CSVGTGGGQPQHF	TGCAGCGTTGGGACAGGGGGAGGACAGCCCCAGCATTTT
few	TRBV11-3	16	TRBJ1-1	TRBD1	CASSFGTVLGETEAFF	TGTGCCAGCAGCTTCGGGACAGTCCTAGGAGAAACTGAAGCTTTCTTT
.	TRBV27	11	TRBJ2-7	.	CASRNRNEQYF	TGTGCCAGCAGGAACAGGAACGAGCAGTACTTC
.	TRBV28	14	TRBJ2-1	TRBD1	CASKPGQTYNEQFF	TGTGCCAGCAAACCGGGACAGACCTACAATGAGCAGTTCTTC
.	TRBV5-1	13	TRBJ1-5	.	CASSVSGREPQHF	TGCGCCAGCTCCGTATCGGGAAGGGAGCCCCAGCATTTT
once	TRBV25-1	13	TRBJ2-7	.	CASRVTSSYEQYF	TGTGCCAGCAGGGTGACTAGTTCTTACGAGCAGTACTTC
once	TRBV5-3	14	TRBJ2-5	.	CARSLDPRGETQYF	TGTGCCAGAAGCTTGGATCCAAGAGGGGAGACCCAGTACTTC
.	TRBV19	11	TRBJ1-2	.	CASSSGVGYTF	TGTGCCAGTAGTTCAGGGGTTGGCTACACCTTC
.	TRBV19	16	TRBJ2-3	TRBD2	CASSMGQRESTDTQYF	TGTGCCAGTAGTATGGGCCAGCGGGAGAGCACAGATACGCAGTATTTT
.	TRBV7-9	16	TRBJ1-5	.	CASSLTRGARDQPQHF	TGTGCCAGCAGCTTAACCAGGGGCGCCAGAGATCAGCCCCAGCATTTT
.	TRBV25-1	16	TRBJ1-3	.	CASSASGLNSGNTIYF	TGTGCCAGCAGTGCGTCGGGACTGAACTCTGGAAACACCATATATTTT
few	TRBV6-2/TRBV6-3	15	TRBJ1-2	TRBD1	CASSAGRGFFYGYTF	TGTGCCAGCAGTGCGGGCAGGGGGTTCTTCTATGGCTACACCTTC
.	TRBV2	15	TRBJ2-7	TRBD1	CASIWGQGRIYEQYF	TGTGCCAGCATTTGGGGACAGGGGAGGATCTACGAGCAGTACTTC
.	TRBV9	15	TRBJ2-7	TRBD2	CASSPVGLAGYEQYF	TGTGCCAGCAGTCCGGTCGGACTAGCGGGGTACGAGCAGTACTTC
.	TRBV5-6	11	TRBJ2-7	.	CASSFGHEQYF	TGTGCCAGCAGCTTTGGGCACGAGCAGTACTTC
.	TRBV6-2/TRBV6-3	12	TRBJ1-2	.	CASSLWSYGYTF	TGTGCCAGCAGCCTCTGGAGCTATGGCTACACCTTC
few	TRBV29-1	15	TRBJ2-5	TRBD2	CSVEDQWEGPETQYF	TGCAGCGTTGAAGATCAGTGGGAGGGCCCAGAGACCCAGTACTTC
.	TRBV5-1	12	TRBJ2-3	.	CASSFRLDTQYF	TGCGCCAGCAGCTTCCGACTGGATACGCAGTATTTT
.	TRBV3-1/TRBV3-2	15	TRBJ2-5	TRBD2	CASSQAGGLRETQYF	TGTGCCAGCAGCCAGGCGGGGGGGCTTCGAGAGACCCAGTACTTC
.	TRBV7-7	15	TRBJ2-7	TRBD1	CASSSGQGSSYEQYF	TGTGCTAGCAGCTCCGGACAGGGGTCCTCCTACGAGCAGTACTTC
.	TRBV28	13	TRBJ2-7	.	CASSPGLSYEQYF	TGTGCCAGCAGCCCAGGACTGTCCTACGAGCAGTACTTC
.	TRBV30	13	TRBJ1-5	.	CAWSVGGDQPQHF	TGTGCCTGGAGTGTAGGAGGTGATCAGCCCCAGCATTTT
.	TRBV10-3	15	TRBJ2-1	TRBD2	CAISPSGNYYNEQFF	TGTGCCATCAGTCCTAGCGGAAACTACTACAATGAGCAGTTCTTC
.	TRBV14	17	TRBJ2-7	TRBD2	CASSRATRTSGNYEQYF	TGTGCCAGCAGCAGGGCGACGAGGACTAGCGGGAACTACGAGCAGTACTTC
.	TRBV4-3	16	TRBJ1-5	.	CASSQVYSYENQPQHF	TGCGCCAGCAGCCAAGTTTACAGCTATGAGAATCAGCCCCAGCATTTT
.	TRBV5-6	15	TRBJ2-7	.	CASSLGQGFWYEQYF	TGTGCCAGCAGCTTGGGGCAGGGGTTTTGGTACGAGCAGTACTTC
.	TRBV20-1	14	TRBJ2-3	TRBD1	CSASWDSLTDTQYF	TGCAGTGCTAGTTGGGACAGTCTCACAGATACGCAGTATTTT
.	TRBV18	14	TRBJ2-5	.	CASSPGAGRETQYF	TGTGCCAGCTCACCAGGGGCAGGTAGAGAGACCCAGTACTTC
.	TRBV7-7	15	TRBJ2-1	TRBD2	CASSLEGLAGTEQFF	TGTGCTAGCAGCTTAGAAGGACTAGCGGGAACTGAGCAGTTCTTC
once	TRBV3-1/TRBV3-2	15	TRBJ2-4	.	CASSQGLERLNIQYF	TGTGCCAGCAGCCAAGGGCTGGAGCGTTTAAACATTCAGTACTTC
.	TRBV6-1	14	TRBJ2-7	TRBD2	CASSEGLAVSEQYF	TGTGCCAGCAGTGAAGGGCTAGCGGTGAGCGAGCAGTACTTC